The sequence of this T cell receptor beta chain was determined in a study of blood T cell repertoires in COVID-19. About the study: PBMCs, B-cell-depleted T cells, or T cells were the source of the cDNA or gDNA that made up the material.

Some clones are missing from TCRdb's copy, which holds only in-frame ones; the method was immunoSEQ multiplex PCR. The sample has 84,000 or so clones, roughly 90% seen once. This CDR3 has 14 residues. Germline CDR1 SNHLY, CDR2 FYNNEI. Trimming stripped 7 bases from V and 0 bases from J, with 10 bases between. The source material was peripheral blood. The chain links TRBV2 to TRBJ2-1; D unresolved. The receptor comes from a man in his 70s with acute or convalescent COVID-19. CDR3 sequence reads: CASIIQPSYNEQFF. The CDR3 nucleotides read TGTGCCAGCATTATACAGCCCTCCTACAATGAGCAGTTCTTC.